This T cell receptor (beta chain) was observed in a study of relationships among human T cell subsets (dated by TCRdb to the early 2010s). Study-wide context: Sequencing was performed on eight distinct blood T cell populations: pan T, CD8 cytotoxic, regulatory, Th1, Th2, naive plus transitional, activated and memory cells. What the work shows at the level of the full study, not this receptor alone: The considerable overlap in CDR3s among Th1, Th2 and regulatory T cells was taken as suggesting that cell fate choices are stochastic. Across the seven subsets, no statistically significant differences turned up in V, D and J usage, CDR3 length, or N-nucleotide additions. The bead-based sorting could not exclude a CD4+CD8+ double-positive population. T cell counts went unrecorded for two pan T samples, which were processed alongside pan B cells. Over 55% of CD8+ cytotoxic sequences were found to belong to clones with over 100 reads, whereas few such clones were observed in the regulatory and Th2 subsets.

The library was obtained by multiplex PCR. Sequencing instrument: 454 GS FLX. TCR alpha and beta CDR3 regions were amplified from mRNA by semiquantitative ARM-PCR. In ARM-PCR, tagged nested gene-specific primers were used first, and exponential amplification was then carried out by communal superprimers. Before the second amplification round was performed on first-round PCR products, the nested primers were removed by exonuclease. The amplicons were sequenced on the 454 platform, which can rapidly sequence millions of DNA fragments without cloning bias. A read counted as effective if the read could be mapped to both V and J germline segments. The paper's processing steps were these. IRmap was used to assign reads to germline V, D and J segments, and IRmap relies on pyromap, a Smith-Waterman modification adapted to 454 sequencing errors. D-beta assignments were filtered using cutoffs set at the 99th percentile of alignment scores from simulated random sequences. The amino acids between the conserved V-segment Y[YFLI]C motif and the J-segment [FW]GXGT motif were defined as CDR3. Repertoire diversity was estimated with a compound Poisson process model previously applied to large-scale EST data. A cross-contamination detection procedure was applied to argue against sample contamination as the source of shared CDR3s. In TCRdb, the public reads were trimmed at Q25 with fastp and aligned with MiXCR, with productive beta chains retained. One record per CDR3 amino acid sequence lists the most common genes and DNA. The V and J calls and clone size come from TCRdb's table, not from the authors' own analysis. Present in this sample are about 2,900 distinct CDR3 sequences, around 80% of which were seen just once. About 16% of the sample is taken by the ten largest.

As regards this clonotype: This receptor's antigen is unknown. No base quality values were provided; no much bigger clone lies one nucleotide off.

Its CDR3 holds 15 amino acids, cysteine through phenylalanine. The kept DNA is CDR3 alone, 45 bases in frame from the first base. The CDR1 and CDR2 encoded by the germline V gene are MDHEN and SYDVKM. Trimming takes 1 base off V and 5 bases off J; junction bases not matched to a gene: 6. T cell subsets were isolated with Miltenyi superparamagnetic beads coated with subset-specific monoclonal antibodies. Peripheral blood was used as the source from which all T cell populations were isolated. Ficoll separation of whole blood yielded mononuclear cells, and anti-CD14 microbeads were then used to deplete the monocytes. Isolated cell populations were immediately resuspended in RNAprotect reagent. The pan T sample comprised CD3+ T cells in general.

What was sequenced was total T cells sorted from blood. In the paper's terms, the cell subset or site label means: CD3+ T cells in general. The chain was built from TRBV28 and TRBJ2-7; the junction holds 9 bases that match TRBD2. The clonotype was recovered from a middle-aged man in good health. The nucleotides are TGTGCCAGCAGTTTATCCAGCGGGAGGAGCGACGAGCAGTACTTC. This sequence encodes CASSLSSGRSDEQYF.